The 21 T cell receptor beta chains in this list originate from one sample, sequenced in a study of blood T cell repertoires in COVID-19. Some clones are missing from TCRdb's copy, which holds only in-frame ones; the method was immunoSEQ multiplex PCR. Altogether about 190,000 clones are present, 87% being singletons, with the ten largest covering about 0.95%. Input material: peripheral blood. All receptors derive from a woman between 18 and 30 years old who had recovered from COVID-19.

The table lists this clone with a few counts. This chain uses TRBV27 with TRBJ2-7; D perhaps matches TRBD1 (5 bases). V lost 2 bases and J lost 0, with 8 bases in between. The CDR3 contains 14 residues. Germline V gene data show CDR1 as MNHEY and CDR2 as SMNVEV (reference sequence). The CDR3 region is CASSLTTASYEQYF. CDR3 sequence (DNA): TGTGCCAGCAGTTTAACGACAGCCTCCTACGAGCAGTACTTC.

Only one count was recorded for this clone. The gene calls are TRBV9 and TRBJ2-1; TRBD2 matches at 13 bases. The V gene's germline CDR1 is SGDLS and CDR2 YYNGEE. V shed 4 bases, J shed 0 bases, and the junction held 10 bases outside the gene matches. This CDR3 has 19 amino acids. The CDR3 DNA reads TGTGCCAGCAGCCGCGGGACTAGCGGGATTCAAAGCTCCTACAATGAGCAGTTCTTC. Protein product: CASSRGTSGIQSSYNEQFF.

This clone was picked up one time. The chain combines TRBV11-2 with TRBJ2-2; D might be TRBD1 (6 bases). The length of the CDR3 is 16 residues. V lost 5 bases and J 5 bases, leaving 18 bases between the germline ends. Germline loops: CDR1 SGHAT, CDR2 FQNNGV. The CDR3 reads CASSPRGNRVTGELFF. The CDR3, as DNA: TGTGCCAGCAGCCCTAGGGGGAACCGGGTAACCGGGGAGCTGTTTTTT.

The J gene is TRBJ1-6, the V gene TRBV10-3; D is ambiguous. Trimming left V 8 bases short and J 7 bases short, with 3 bases between. CDR3 length: 10 amino acids. Germline-derived CDR1 and CDR2 are ENHRY and SYGVKD. In DNA, the CDR3 is TGTGCCATCGGCAATTCACCCCTCCACTTT. Amino acid sequence: CAIGNSPLHF.

The rearrangement uses TRBV4-3 and TRBJ2-5; 8 nucleotides match TRBD1. J lost 5 bases, V lost 0 bases, and 5 bases had no gene match. The CDR3 is 15 amino acids. Germline CDR1 is LGHNA and CDR2 is YSLEER. The CDR3: CASSQEPGGWETQYF. CDR3 in DNA: TGCGCCAGCAGCCAAGAGCCAGGGGGCTGGGAGACCCAGTACTTC.

This chain links TRBV7-6 with TRBJ1-4, with D possibly TRBD1 on 5 matching bases. Per the germline V gene, CDR1 is SGHVS and CDR2 is FNYEAQ. Deletions cut 5 bases from V and 4 bases from J, with 11 bases between. The CDR3 sequence is 14 residues long. The CDR3 DNA is TGTGCCAGCAGCCTCGACAGCTTTAATGAAAAACTGTTTTTT. Amino acid sequence: CASSLDSFNEKLFF.

The rearrangement joins TRBV10-1 to TRBJ1-1, with a weak D call TRBD1 (5 bases). V was shortened by 7 bases and J by 4 bases, with 10 bases between the two germline ends. The CDR3 runs 12 residues. Germline V gene sequence: CDR1 WNHNN, CDR2 SYGVQD (reference sequence). For the CDR3, the DNA is TGCGCCAGCATTCGACAGCTCACTGAAGCTTTCTTT. As protein: CASIRQLTEAFF.

The CDR3 region is CASSSDPDRHGYTF. DNA for the CDR3: TGTGCCAGCAGCAGCGACCCGGACAGGCATGGCTACACCTTC. The chain carries TRBV7-2 and TRBJ1-2; 7 nucleotides align to TRBD1. V lost 5 bases and J lost 6; bases outside the gene matches: 9. The CDR3 is 14 residues long. Per the germline V gene, CDR1 is SGHTA and CDR2 is FQGNSA.

V gene TRBV3-1 (or the pseudogene TRBV3-2) combines with J gene TRBJ2-7; D unclear. CDR1 and CDR2 from the germline V gene are LGHDT and YNNKEL (reference sequence). Trimming removed 4 bases at V and 6 bases at J, with 13 bases between. This CDR3 has 13 residues. The DNA of the CDR3 is TGTGCCAGCAGCCCCACCTTAGTGAGCGAGCAGTACGTC. Amino acid sequence: CASSPTLVSEQYV.

This clone was seen only a few times. The V and J genes are TRBV6-2 or TRBV6-3 and TRBJ1-1, with a possible D match to TRBD1 (6 bases). V was shortened by 2 bases and J by 1 base, with 11 bases between the two germline ends. Germline assignment: CDR1 MNHEY and CDR2 SVGEGT. The CDR3 is made up of 15 amino acids. The CDR3 here is CASSYPFRGNTEAFF. The CDR3 DNA sequence: TGTGCCAGCAGTTACCCATTCAGGGGGAACACTGAAGCTTTCTTT.

The chain employs TRBV29-1 and TRBJ1-2; no firm D call. Germline V CDR1 and CDR2: SQVTM, ANQGSEA. The CDR3 has 12 residues. V lost 3 bases, J lost 5 bases, and 10 bases lay in between. CDR3: CSVDQAYYGYTF. DNA of the CDR3: TGCAGCGTTGATCAAGCGTATTATGGCTACACCTTC.

The chain is built from TRBV3-1 (or the pseudogene TRBV3-2) and TRBJ2-5; the D gene is possibly TRBD2 (5 bases). The germline V gene has CDR1 LGHDT and CDR2 YNNKEL (reference sequence). The CDR3 is made up of 13 amino acids. Trimming took 4 bases from V and 2 from J, leaving 8 bases between them. CDR3 in amino acids: CASSLRAQETQYF. CDR3 coding DNA: TGTGCCAGCAGCCTGAGGGCTCAAGAGACCCAGTACTTC.

This clone was detected only a few times. The gene calls are TRBV6-2 or TRBV6-3 and TRBJ1-1; no definite D call. Trimming stripped 2 bases from V and 8 bases from J, with 9 bases between. The CDR3 has 12 amino acids. Germline V gene sequence: CDR1 MNHEY, CDR2 SVGEGT. The CDR3 DNA reads TGTGCCAGCAGTTACCCCCCCCTGGAAGCTTTCTTT. It codes for CASSYPPLEAFF.

CDR3: CASSFGTSGYNEQFF. Written as DNA, the CDR3 is TGTGCCAGCAGCTTTGGGACTAGCGGTTACAATGAGCAGTTCTTC. The V call is TRBV7-2, the J call TRBJ2-1, with 11 bases fitting TRBD2. The CDR3 totals 15 residues. Per germline, CDR1 SGHTA and CDR2 FQGNSA. With 3 bases clipped from V and 4 bases from J, the junction kept 2 bases outside the gene matches.

This clone appeared many times. The chain joins TRBV19 to TRBJ1-2; D gene ambiguous. V shed 5 bases and J shed 2 bases, with 12 bases lying between them. In germline, CDR1 is LNHDA, CDR2 SQIVND (reference sequence). The length of the CDR3 is 14 residues. As DNA, the CDR3 is TGTGCCAGTAGTGACGTTCCCGGGAACTATGGCTACACCTTC. Its translation is CASSDVPGNYGYTF.

The genes are TRBV29-1 and TRBJ1-1; no clear D gene. Germline lookup yields CDR1 SQVTM and CDR2 ANQGSEA. V lost 6 bases and J lost 1, with 9 bases in between. The CDR3 contains 12 residues. The CDR3 region has the DNA TGCAGCGTGAGACAAAGGAACACTGAAGCTTTCTTT. It codes for CSVRQRNTEAFF.

This clone was counted a few times. The genes are TRBV4-2 and TRBJ1-1; the D is unclear. CDR3 length equals 13 residues. Trimming cost V 1 base and J 5 bases, with 8 bases left between them. Germline V CDR1 and CDR2: LGHNA, YNFKEQ. The CDR3 reads CASSQVAWTEAFF. CDR3 bases: TGTGCCAGCAGCCAAGTGGCTTGGACTGAAGCTTTCTTT.

This clone was seen more than once but under ten times. The V call is TRBV30, the J call TRBJ1-2; D call uncertain. The CDR3 length is 11 residues. Germline CDR1 reads GTSNPN; CDR2 reads SVGIG (reference sequence). Trimming shortened V by 1 base and J by 4 bases, and 4 bases separated the two germline ends. CDR3 nucleotide sequence: TGTGCCTGGAGTGGAGCCTATGGCTACACCTTC. Its translation: CAWSGAYGYTF. The full variable domain, completed using reference TRBV30 and TRBJ1-2, is SQTIHQWPATLVQPVGSPLSLECTVEGTSNPNLYWYRQAAGRGLQLLFYSVGIGQISSEVPQNLSASRPQDRQFILSSKKLLLSDSGFYLCAWSGAYGYTFGSGTRLTVV.

The genes are TRBV11-2 and TRBJ1-1; 7 nucleotides match TRBD1. The CDR3 extends over 14 amino acids. Germline CDR1 reads SGHAT; CDR2 reads FQNNGV. The junction had 6 bases not matched to a gene; V was cut back by 3 bases and J by 5 bases. In DNA form, the CDR3 reads TGTGCCAGCAGCTTTGGACAGGTGGGAACTGAAGCTTTCTTT. This encodes CASSFGQVGTEAFF.

The V gene is TRBV7-3, the J gene TRBJ2-3; 10 positions match TRBD2. CDR3 length: 16 residues. The V and J ends lost 2 bases and 5 bases, in that order; junction bases with no gene match: 7. Germline values: CDR1 SGHTA, CDR2 FQGTGA. The CDR3 protein is CASSLGLAGVGDTQYF. CDR3 DNA sequence: TGTGCCAGCAGCTTAGGCCTAGCGGGAGTAGGAGATACGCAGTATTTT.

This rearrangement joins TRBV7-9 to TRBJ2-3; D gene uncertain. Per the germline V gene, CDR1 is SEHNR and CDR2 is FQNEAQ (reference sequence). This CDR3 spans 13 amino acids. Trimming cost V 2 bases and J 6 bases, with 9 bases left between them. The CDR3, as DNA: TGTGCCAGCAGCTTATCCCAGGCGGATACGCAGTATTTT. Translating it yields CASSLSQADTQYF. Drawing the rest from reference TRBV7-9 and TRBJ2-3, the complete variable domain is DTGVSQNPRHKITKRGQNVTFRCDPISEHNRLYWYRQTLGQGPEFLTYFQNEAQLEKSRLLSDRFSAERPKGSFSTLEIQRTEQGDSAMYLCASSLSQADTQYFGPGTRLTVL.